A single T cell receptor (beta chain) is shown here with its context. Its antigen remains unknown. The data derive from a study of shared clonotypes between healthy human individuals. Study outcomes and limitations: On the whole, naive subsets had larger estimated richness than memory subsets had.

There are 15 residues in the CDR3. V lost 4 bases, J lost 5 bases, and 8 bases stayed unmatched. CDR1 and CDR2 (germline): SGDLS, YYNGEE. Sequenced by immunoSEQ multiplex PCR; TCRdb stores in-frame clones only, minus some. The repertoire includes a few million clones, more than 90% of them detected once, and 0.14% sits in the top ten. The investigators split CD4+ cells into a CD45RA+ naive subset and a CD45RA-negative memory subset. The receptor was derived from a man younger than 35 in good health. V is TRBV9 and J is TRBJ2-5, with TRBD2 matching 10 bases. Material: naive CD4+ T cells sorted from blood. Subset noted: CD45RA+ positively selected. The CDR3 DNA is TGTGCCAGCAGCCCATTAACTAGCGGGGCGGAGACCCAGTACTTC. Its translation: CASSPLTSGAETQYF. The complete variable domain, with remaining parts taken from reference TRBV9 and TRBJ2-5, reads DSGVTQTPKHLITATGQRVTLRCSPRSGDLSVYWYQQSLDQGLQFLIQYYNGEERAKGNILERFSAQQFPDLHSELNLSSLELGDSALYFCASSPLTSGAETQYFGPGTRLLVL.